Below, 17 T cell receptor beta chains from the same sample are listed, as sequenced in a study of response to subunit inactivated influenza vaccine. One entry per CDR3 protein, called by TCRdb with MiXCR from the RT-PCR reads. The sample records under 950,000 distinct CDR3 sequences, about 20% being singletons. Sequencing was performed on PBMCs from blood, taken 4 to 6 days after vaccination. These receptors were collected from a man in his fifties or sixties who received an inactivated influenza vaccine.

This clonotype occurred a few times. This chain uses TRBV20-1 with TRBJ1-3, with no clear D. The germline gives CDR1 DFQATT, CDR2 SNEGSKA (reference sequence). CDR3 length: 14 amino acids. The CDR3 bases are TGCAGCGCCGGGAGCCGCAGCTCTGGAAACACCATATATTTT. Amino acids: CSAGSRSSGNTIYF.

The chain joins TRBV20-1 to TRBJ2-3; 8 bases map to TRBD2. The V segment lost 5 bases and the J segment 6 bases; nucleotides outside the gene matches: 10. Per the germline V gene, CDR1 is DFQATT and CDR2 is SNEGSKA (reference sequence). The CDR3 is 14 amino acids. The CDR3 DNA reads as TGCAGTGCTCCCCGGGGCGGGGGGCCGGATACGCAGTATTTT. Translated, it gives CSAPRGGGPDTQYF.

The genes are TRBV3-1 and TRBJ1-1; perhaps TRBD1 as D (5 bases). The germline V gene encodes CDR1 LGHDT and CDR2 YNNKEL (reference sequence). The V end was cut by 0 bases, the J end by 11 bases, with 19 bases between. This CDR3 has 15 residues. The CDR3 DNA sequence: TGTGCCAGCAGCCAAGACATCGGTTGGAGGGGTGAGGCTTTCTTT. Protein: CASSQDIGWRGEAFF.

On this clonotype itself: Sequence at one end of the junction differs from germline and may be a read error. The chain joins TRBV7-9 to TRBJ1-2; the D is unclear. Germline CDR1 and CDR2: SEHNR and FQNEAQ (reference sequence). The length of the CDR3 is 11 residues. The CDR3 sequence: CASSFGRPETF. The CDR3 coding sequence is TGTGCCAGCAGCTTCGGACGGCCAGAAACGTTC.

In this sample, this clonotype turned up many times. The chain combines TRBV6-1 with TRBJ1-5; 7 nucleotides match TRBD1. The CDR3 sequence is 14 residues long. Germline loops: CDR1 MNHNS, CDR2 SASEGT. The ends lost 6 bases at V and 7 bases at J; junction bases unmatched: 9. CDR3 sequence: CASSRNRGRQPQHF. In DNA form, the CDR3 reads TGTGCCAGCAGCCGAAACAGGGGACGGCAGCCCCAGCATTTT.

The V and J genes are TRBV10-3 and TRBJ2-3, with 11 positions matching TRBD2. From germline, CDR1 is ENHRY and CDR2 SYGVKD. The CDR3 totals 15 residues. V lost 10 bases, J lost 2 bases, and 8 bases stayed unmatched. The CDR3 DNA reads as TGTGCCACCGACCCGGGACTAGCGGACACAGATACGCAGTATTTT. Protein product: CATDPGLADTDTQYF.

V is TRBV28 and J is TRBJ2-1; perhaps TRBD2 as D (6 bases). CDR3 length: 15 amino acids. The germline V gene encodes CDR1 MDHEN and CDR2 SYDVKM. V was shortened by 3 bases and J by 3 bases, with 12 bases between the two germline ends. CDR3 bases: TGTGCCAGCAGTTTCAGGGACTTAAGCTACAATGAGCAGTTCTTC. This encodes CASSFRDLSYNEQFF.

This clonotype came up many times. The rearrangement uses TRBV12-3 or TRBV12-4 and TRBJ2-3, with D possibly TRBD1 on 6 matching bases. The ends were cut back, 2 bases at V and 0 bases at J, with 9 bases in the middle. The CDR3 contains 15 residues. CDR3 bases: TGTGCCAGCAGTTTACCGGGACACAGCACAGATACGCAGTATTTT. Its protein product is CASSLPGHSTDTQYF.

This clonotype was counted only a few times. The chain links TRBV2 to TRBJ1-5; the match to TRBD1 covers 10 bases. Germline trimming cut 6 bases from V and 2 bases from J; bases unmatched to any gene: 16. Germline V gene data show CDR1 as SNHLY and CDR2 as FYNNEI. The length of the CDR3 is 19 residues. As DNA, the CDR3 is TGTGCCAGCAGAGGGATTACGGGACAGGGGTATGGAGGCAATCAGCCCCAGCATTTT. Translation: CASRGITGQGYGGNQPQHF.

This clonotype came up a few times. The chain recombines TRBV6-1 with TRBJ2-5; D is unresolved. Trimming shortened V by 4 bases and J by 2 bases, and 11 bases separated the two germline ends. The CDR3 loop spans 14 amino acids. CDR1 and CDR2 from the germline V gene are MNHNS and SASEGT. The CDR3 region has the DNA TGTGCCAGCAGTGGCACCCGGGCTCAAGAGACCCAGTACTTC. Translated, it gives CASSGTRAQETQYF.

V and J are TRBV12-3 or TRBV12-4 and TRBJ1-5; 7 bases are shared with TRBD1. The CDR3 is made up of 15 amino acids. The V segment lost 6 bases and the J segment 4 bases; nucleotides outside the gene matches: 9. CDR3 sequence (DNA): TGTGCCAGCAGCAGACAGGGTAGCCCTAATCAGCCCCAGCATTTT. Translated, it gives CASSRQGSPNQPQHF.

This chain connects TRBV29-1 to TRBJ2-2; D gene uncertain. The V end was cut by 1 base, the J end by 8 bases, with 8 bases between. Germline CDR1 is SQVTM and CDR2 is ANQGSEA. This CDR3 region has 12 residues. The CDR3 sequence is CSVEAGLGELFF. CDR3 DNA sequence: TGCAGCGTTGAAGCGGGCCTAGGGGAGCTGTTTTTT.

The V and J genes are TRBV12-3 or TRBV12-4 and TRBJ2-1; D is unclear. CDR3 length: 14 residues. Trimming stripped 1 base from V and 5 bases from J, with 9 bases between. The CDR3 sequence is CASSLGVADNEQFF. In nucleotides, the CDR3 is TGTGCCAGCAGTTTAGGAGTAGCCGACAATGAGCAGTTCTTC.

A few counts support this clonotype. Mismatch with germline at one junction end may stem from a read error. The chain carries TRBV12-3 or TRBV12-4 and TRBJ2-3, with 14 bases fitting TRBD2. There are 13 residues in the CDR3. The CDR3 here is CASSLDPGLAGGF. The CDR3 DNA is TGTGCCAGCAGTTTGGACCCCGGACTAGCGGGGGGATTT.

J is TRBJ2-1 and V is TRBV11-2, with a possible D match to TRBD1 (5 bases). Germline loops: CDR1 SGHAT, CDR2 FQNNGV. The CDR3 spans 17 residues. Trimming removed 1 base from V and 4 bases from J, with 17 bases in between. CDR3 sequence reads: CASSLGGRGRRYNEQFF. CDR3 in DNA: TGTGCCAGCAGCTTAGGGGGAAGGGGCCGGAGATACAATGAGCAGTTCTTC.

V usage is TRBV4-2 and J usage is TRBJ2-7, with D possibly matching TRBD2 (5 bases). Germline-derived CDR1 and CDR2 are LGHNA and YNFKEQ. The V gene lost 1 base and the J gene lost 3 bases, with 10 bases spanning the gap. CDR3 length equals 14 residues. The CDR3 here is CASSQGLPNYEQYF. CDR3 coding DNA: TGTGCCAGCAGCCAAGGACTACCAAACTACGAGCAGTACTTC.

The chain uses TRBV29-1 and TRBJ2-1; D is unresolved. The CDR3 has 15 residues. Trimming pared 0 bases from V and 8 bases from J, leaving 17 bases between. Germline values: CDR1 SQVTM, CDR2 ANQGSEA. The CDR3 DNA reads TGCAGCGTTGAAGATCCTCGCCCGAACCGATATGAGCAGTTCTTC. Translated, it gives CSVEDPRPNRYEQFF.